Each of the 15 T cell receptor beta chains below was sequenced from the same sample in a study of cytomegalovirus exposure and HLA in healthy donors. TCRdb keeps only in-frame clones here, not all; method: immunoSEQ multiplex PCR. This table holds more than 85,000 clones, approximately 90% found once. The sequenced sample was PBMCs. The source is a woman aged 18-35 years in good health and CMV-seronegative.

The chain joins TRBV28 to TRBJ1-3, with 8 positions matching TRBD1. Germline values: CDR1 MDHEN, CDR2 SYDVKM. The V and J ends lost 8 bases and 5 bases, in that order; junction bases with no gene match: 2. CDR3 length equals 12 residues. The CDR3 DNA is TGTGCCAGCGGGGACAGGAGAAACACCATATATTTT. Translation gives CASGDRRNTIYF.

The chain joins TRBV7-2 to TRBJ2-1; D possibly corresponds to TRBD2 (5 bases). Trimming left V 2 bases short and J 9 bases short, with 8 bases between. The CDR3 contains 12 residues. Germline V lookup: CDR1 SGHTA, CDR2 FQGNSA. In DNA, the CDR3 is TGTGCCAGCAGCTTAATGAGCGGTGAGCAGTTCTTC. Translated: CASSLMSGEQFF.

This rearrangement joins TRBV4-3 to TRBJ2-1; 9 nucleotides line up with TRBD2. This CDR3 has 16 amino acids. The J segment lost 4 bases and the V segment lost 0 bases, leaving 4 bases of the junction unmatched. The germline V gene encodes CDR1 LGHNA and CDR2 YSLEER. In nucleotides, the CDR3 is TGCGCCAGCAGCCAAGATAGAAGCGGGGGGTACAATGAGCAGTTCTTC. Its translation is CASSQDRSGGYNEQFF.

The V call is TRBV6-5, the J call TRBJ1-1; 9 bases match TRBD1. This CDR3 region has 13 residues. The ends lost 8 bases at V and 5 bases at J; junction bases unmatched: 6. CDR1 MNHEY and CDR2 SVGAGI come from the germline V gene. The CDR3 is CASWTGTGTEAFF. The CDR3 nucleotides are TGTGCCAGCTGGACCGGGACAGGGACTGAAGCTTTCTTT.

As DNA, the CDR3 is TGTGCCAGCAGTTTGAGGACTAGCGGCTACGAGCAGTACTTC. This codes for CASSLRTSGYEQYF. This chain links TRBV27 with TRBJ2-7; 10 nucleotides align to TRBD2. In germline, CDR1 is MNHEY, CDR2 SMNVEV (reference sequence). V was pared by 3 bases and J by 3 bases, with 2 bases of the junction left unmatched. This CDR3 is 14 amino acids long.

The chain joins TRBV4-1 to TRBJ1-2, with TRBD1 identical over 7 bases. Trimming took 2 bases from V and 4 from J; bases not matched to a gene: 7. The CDR3 sequence is 15 residues long. Germline V gene sequence: CDR1 MGHRA, CDR2 YSYEKL. The DNA for the CDR3 is TGCGCCAGCAGCCAATACCGGGACAGACTCTATGGCTACACCTTC. Translation: CASSQYRDRLYGYTF.

The rearrangement links TRBV9 to TRBJ2-2, with 10 bases that match TRBD2. With V trimmed by 0 bases and J by 5 bases, 1 base remained unmatched. CDR3 length equals 15 residues. Germline lookup yields CDR1 SGDLS and CDR2 YYNGEE. As DNA, the CDR3 is TGTGCCAGCAGCGTAGCTAGCGGGAGAACCGGGGAGCTGTTTTTT. Encoded protein: CASSVASGRTGELFF. Supplemented by reference TRBV9 and TRBJ2-2, the full variable domain reads DSGVTQTPKHLITATGQRVTLRCSPRSGDLSVYWYQQSLDQGLQFLIQYYNGEERAKGNILERFSAQQFPDLHSELNLSSLELGDSALYFCASSVASGRTGELFFGEGSRLTVL.

J is TRBJ2-7 and V is TRBV6-5; D is perhaps TRBD1 (5 bases). Germline-derived CDR1 and CDR2 are MNHEY and SVGAGI. CDR3 length: 13 amino acids. With 5 bases removed from V and 3 bases from J, the gap between germline ends came to 11 bases. CDR3 coding DNA: TGTGCCAGCAGTCGTACAGGAGACTACGAGCAGTACTTC. Translation: CASSRTGDYEQYF.

This clone was picked up one time. The chain combines TRBV13 with TRBJ2-1; 11 nucleotides agree with TRBD2. J was trimmed by 2 bases and V by 5 bases; bases with no gene match: 5. Germline CDR1 and CDR2: PRHDT and FYEKMQ (reference sequence). This CDR3 has 16 amino acids. The CDR3 nucleotides are TGTGCCAGCAGCCCACCTAGCGGGAGGCCCTACAATGAGCAGTTCTTC. Its protein product is CASSPPSGRPYNEQFF.

This clone was detected only a few times. The rearrangement uses TRBV19 and TRBJ1-1, with a weak D call TRBD1 (5 bases). The germline V gene has CDR1 LNHDA and CDR2 SQIVND (reference sequence). Trimming left V 5 bases short and J 1 base short, with 17 bases between. This CDR3 comprises 16 residues. CDR3 bases: TGTGCCAGTAGTCATAGCAGGGTTCTGGGGAACACTGAAGCTTTCTTT. This translates into CASSHSRVLGNTEAFF. The full variable domain, its missing parts supplied by reference TRBV19 and TRBJ1-1, is DGGITQSPKYLFRKEGQNVTLSCEQNLNHDAMYWYRQDPGQGLRLIYYSQIVNDFQKGDIAEGYSVSREKKESFPLTVTSAQKNPTAFYLCASSHSRVLGNTEAFFGQGTRLTVV.

This chain joins TRBV18 and TRBJ2-1; 10 bases agree with TRBD2. J lost 6 bases, V lost 6 bases, and 11 bases had no gene match. CDR1 and CDR2 (germline): KGHSH, LQKENI. The CDR3 covers 16 residues. The CDR3 sequence is CASSLVLAGDGNEQFF. The CDR3 DNA sequence: TGTGCCAGCTCTCTCGTCCTAGCGGGAGACGGCAATGAGCAGTTCTTC. The full variable domain, in which reference TRBV18 and TRBJ2-1 provide the parts outside the CDR3, is NAGVMQNPRHLVRRRGQEARLRCSPMKGHSHVYWYRQLPEEGLKFMVYLQKENIIDESGMPKERFSAEFPKEGPSILRIQQVVRGDSAAYFCASSLVLAGDGNEQFFGPGTRLTVL.

V usage is TRBV5-4 and J usage is TRBJ2-2; a possible D gene is TRBD1 (6 bases). V lost 4 bases and J lost 1, with 8 bases in between. From germline, CDR1 is SGHNT and CDR2 YYREEE (reference sequence). CDR3 length: 14 amino acids. The CDR3 region has the DNA TGTGCCAGCAGCCGCAGGGGGAACACCGGGGAGCTGTTTTTT. It codes for CASSRRGNTGELFF.

The V gene is TRBV21-1, the J gene TRBJ2-7; TRBD1 reflects the table's D call only, with no check against the DNA. TRBV21-1 is shown as a pseudogene. The CDR3 has 16 residues. CDR3 coding DNA: TGTGCCAGCAGCAAAGCTGGCAGGGGGCCGTTGTGCGAGCAGTACTTC. It is translated as CASSKAGRGPLCEQYF.

J is TRBJ1-2 and V is TRBV28; 7 bases align to TRBD1. The CDR3 sequence is 13 residues long. Germline V gene lookup returns CDR1 MDHEN and CDR2 SYDVKM. V shed 6 bases and J 3 bases; nucleotides not matched to a gene: 4. CDR3 residues: CASRTGHDYGYTF. The CDR3 DNA reads as TGTGCCAGCAGGACAGGGCACGACTATGGCTACACCTTC.

V gene TRBV15 combines with J gene TRBJ2-3; D perhaps matches TRBD2 (6 bases). Germline V gene data show CDR1 as LNHNV and CDR2 as YYDKDF (reference sequence). V lost 1 base, J lost 3 bases, and 14 bases lay in between. This CDR3 has 16 amino acids. This chain's CDR3 is CATSRAPGGRTDTQYF. The CDR3 DNA is TGTGCCACCAGCAGAGCCCCCGGAGGGCGGACAGATACGCAGTATTTT.